One sample yielded the 32 T cell receptor beta chains listed below, sequenced in a study of shared clonotypes between healthy human individuals. Sequencing used immunoSEQ multiplex PCR; TCRdb keeps in-frame clones, though not all of them. Of some 1,400,000 clones detected, roughly 95% appear once; the ten largest clones hold 0.95% to 1.5%. Sequencing used naive CD4+ T cells sorted from blood. Subset meaning: CD45RA+ positively selected. These receptors originate from a man younger than 40 in good health.

The chain carries TRBV28 and TRBJ1-1; no firm D call. V lost 7 bases and J lost 3, with 15 bases in between. Germline values: CDR1 MDHEN, CDR2 SYDVKM. The CDR3 consists of 14 residues. CDR3 coding DNA: TGTGCCAGCACCTCCCCCCCCTGGGACACTGAAGCTTTCTTT. This gives the protein CASTSPPWDTEAFF.

In DNA form, the CDR3 reads TGTGCCAGCAGCACTCTAGCGGGAGGGCCCGATACGCAGTATTTT. It codes for CASSTLAGGPDTQYF. The chain combines TRBV7-2 with TRBJ2-3; 12 bases agree with TRBD2. Per the germline V gene, CDR1 is SGHTA and CDR2 is FQGNSA. This CDR3 region has 15 residues. The junction had 6 bases not matched to a gene; V was cut back by 5 bases and J by 6 bases.

Comments on this clone: The same CDR3 also results from other DNA sequences found in this sample. The rearrangement links TRBV20-1 to TRBJ2-1; D is unresolved. Germline loops: CDR1 DFQATT, CDR2 SNEGSKA (reference sequence). V gave up 6 bases and J gave up 5 bases, with 8 bases separating them. This CDR3 comprises 11 residues. The CDR3 here is CSARRNNEQFF. The DNA of the CDR3 is TGCAGTGCCAGAAGAAACAATGAGCAGTTCTTC.

This rearrangement joins TRBV5-4 to TRBJ1-5; D may be TRBD1 (6 bases). Germline V gives CDR1 SGHNT, CDR2 YYREEE (reference sequence). This CDR3 is built from 15 residues. Between the trimmed V and J ends, which lost 3 bases and 2 bases, there was a span of 12 bases. The chain's CDR3 is CASSSRPGGNQPQHF. The CDR3 nucleotides read TGTGCCAGCAGCTCCAGACCAGGGGGCAATCAGCCCCAGCATTTT.

The gene calls are TRBV19 and TRBJ2-4; a possible D gene is TRBD2 (6 bases). Trimming cost V 3 bases and J 0 bases, with 12 bases left between them. Germline V lookup: CDR1 LNHDA, CDR2 SQIVND (reference sequence). This CDR3 is 16 amino acids long. CDR3 sequence: CASSIGSGLAKNIQYF. The CDR3 bases are TGTGCCAGTAGTATCGGGAGTGGCCTAGCCAAAAACATTCAGTACTTC.

The V call is TRBV19, the J call TRBJ2-3, with TRBD2 matching 9 bases. Germline V CDR1 and CDR2: LNHDA, SQIVND (reference sequence). V dropped 3 bases and J dropped 2; count of bases not matched to a gene: 3. The length of the CDR3 is 15 residues. The CDR3 DNA is TGTGCCAGTAGTATTCTAGCGGGAATCACAGATACGCAGTATTTT. Translation gives CASSILAGITDTQYF.

The chain joins TRBV25-1 to TRBJ2-2; tentatively, D is TRBD1 (5 bases). The germline gives CDR1 MGHDK, CDR2 SYGVNS. This CDR3 spans 15 amino acids. Trimming removed 1 base at V and 4 bases at J, with 10 bases between. CDR3 amino acids: CASSELGPLTGELFF. The DNA of the CDR3 is TGTGCCAGCAGTGAATTGGGGCCGCTCACCGGGGAGCTGTTTTTT.

This chain links TRBV28 with TRBJ1-4; possible D gene TRBD1, 6 bases. This CDR3 is built from 15 residues. The germline CDR1 and CDR2 sequences are MDHEN and SYDVKM. Trimming stripped 7 bases from V and 7 bases from J, with 19 bases between. The CDR3 region is CASTSRGAGTEKLFF. CDR3 DNA: TGTGCCAGCACCTCAAGGGGGGCAGGGACTGAAAAACTGTTTTTT.

A single count supports this clone. The CDR3 sequence: CASSPQEGGGSTQYF. The DNA for the CDR3 is TGTGCCAGCAGCCCACAGGAAGGGGGCGGGTCTACGCAGTATTTT. The rearrangement links TRBV5-4 to TRBJ2-3; 7 bases line up with TRBD1. Germline assignment: CDR1 SGHNT and CDR2 YYREEE (reference sequence). The CDR3 extends over 15 amino acids. With 4 bases clipped from V and 8 bases from J, the junction kept 13 bases outside the gene matches. Supplemented by reference TRBV5-4 and TRBJ2-3, the full variable domain reads ETGVTQSPTHLIKTRGQQVTLRCSSQSGHNTVSWYQQALGQGPQFIFQYYREEENGRGNFPPRFSGLQFPNYSSELNVNALELDDSALYLCASSPQEGGGSTQYFGPGTRLTVL.

The chain employs TRBV27 and TRBJ2-6; D not resolved. Trimming removed 5 bases from V and 0 bases from J, with 20 bases in between. The CDR3 runs to 19 residues. Germline V gene sequence: CDR1 MNHEY, CDR2 SMNVEV (reference sequence). DNA for the CDR3: TGTGCCAGCAGTCTCACCCCGTTCGGTCGGAACTCTGGGGCCAACGTCCTGACTTTC. The encoded protein is CASSLTPFGRNSGANVLTF. Full variable domain (outside the CDR3, taken from reference TRBV27 and TRBJ2-6): EAQVTQNPRYLITVTGKKLTVTCSQNMNHEYMSWYRQDPGLGLRQIYYSMNVEVTDKGDVPEGYKVSRKEKRNFPLILESPSPNQTSLYFCASSLTPFGRNSGANVLTFGAGSRLTVL.

The chain employs TRBV19 and TRBJ2-6; D is unresolved. This CDR3 contains 18 residues. Deletions cut 0 bases from V and 0 bases from J, with 12 bases between. The germline gives CDR1 LNHDA, CDR2 SQIVND (reference sequence). The CDR3 sequence: CASSIERTSLSGANVLTF. For the CDR3, the DNA is TGTGCCAGTAGTATAGAGAGAACGTCACTCTCTGGGGCCAACGTCCTGACTTTC.

The V gene is TRBV15, the J gene TRBJ2-4; D not resolved. Germline CDR1 and CDR2: LNHNV and YYDKDF (reference sequence). V was trimmed by 4 bases and J by 6 bases, leaving 19 bases between them. There are 16 residues in the CDR3. This CDR3 reads CATSKGDGGSVNIQYF. The CDR3 nucleotides read TGTGCCACCAGCAAGGGTGACGGTGGCTCAGTAAACATTCAGTACTTC.

The genes are TRBV28 and TRBJ2-1, with 9 bases identical to TRBD1. CDR3 length: 16 amino acids. Germline CDR1 reads MDHEN; CDR2 reads SYDVKM. Trimming removed 4 bases from V and 5 bases from J; junction bases left unmatched: 9. CDR3 sequence: CASSSYRGQRNNEQFF. In DNA, the CDR3 is TGTGCCAGCAGTTCCTACAGGGGGCAGCGAAACAATGAGCAGTTCTTC.

The genes are TRBV5-1 and TRBJ1-2, with D possibly TRBD1 on 6 matching bases. The germline V and J ends were trimmed by 4 bases and 8 bases, with 21 bases remaining between them. This CDR3 has 15 amino acids. Germline CDR1 reads SGHRS; CDR2 reads YFSETQ. This CDR3 reads CASSPTSGTGGGYTF. Here the CDR3 DNA reads TGCGCCAGCAGCCCAACCTCCGGGACCGGGGGCGGCTACACCTTC.

The gene calls are TRBV10-3 and TRBJ2-7, with 10 bases identical to TRBD2. Germline CDR1 and CDR2: ENHRY and SYGVKD. J gave up 1 base and V 5 bases, and 8 bases lay outside the gene matches. The CDR3 runs to 16 residues. CDR3 DNA sequence: TGTGCCATCAGTTCCATTGCTAGCGGGAGTTCCTACGAGCAGTACTTC. Amino acids: CAISSIASGSSYEQYF.

As regards this clone: Additional DNA sequences in this sample encode the identical CDR3. The J gene is TRBJ2-1, the V gene TRBV6-1, with 9 bases matching TRBD2. CDR3 size: 15 residues. Germline CDR1 is MNHNS and CDR2 is SASEGT. V shed 6 bases, J shed 0 bases, and the junction held 3 bases outside the gene matches. The CDR3 DNA reads TGTGCCAGCAGCGTTAGCGGGAGCTCCTACAATGAGCAGTTCTTC. Its translation is CASSVSGSSYNEQFF.

This chain joins TRBV11-2 and TRBJ2-6; D uncertain. The germline V and J ends were trimmed by 1 base and 0 bases, with 4 bases remaining between them. From germline, CDR1 is SGHAT and CDR2 FQNNGV. The CDR3 extends over 15 amino acids. The CDR3 here is CASSLVSSGANVLTF. CDR3 sequence (DNA): TGTGCCAGCAGCTTAGTTTCCTCTGGGGCCAACGTCCTGACTTTC.

CDR3 amino acids: CASTLELSYNEQFF. Here the CDR3 DNA reads TGTGCCAGCACCCTGGAGCTATCCTACAATGAGCAGTTCTTC. J is TRBJ2-1 and V is TRBV7-8; D is unclear. This CDR3 is 14 amino acids long. The V end was cut by 7 bases, the J end by 1 base, with 11 bases between. Germline lookup yields CDR1 SGHVS and CDR2 FQNEAQ.

Comment on this clone: The junction does not match germline at one end; this may be a read error. This chain uses TRBV19 with TRBJ2-1; 8 bases map to TRBD1. Germline values: CDR1 LNHDA, CDR2 SQIVND (reference sequence). CDR3 length: 12 residues. The chain's CDR3 is CASSTWDRLTVF. CDR3 nucleotide sequence: TGTGCCAGTAGTACGTGGGACAGGCTTACGGTCTTC.

The chain is built from TRBV11-2 and TRBJ2-7, with 11 bases fitting TRBD2. Germline assignment: CDR1 SGHAT and CDR2 FQNNGV. The CDR3 contains 15 residues. With 5 bases clipped from V and 6 bases from J, the junction kept 9 bases outside the gene matches. This CDR3 reads CASSPTSGAVGEQYF. For the CDR3, the DNA is TGTGCCAGCAGCCCGACTAGCGGGGCGGTCGGCGAGCAGTACTTC.

V gene TRBV7-9 combines with J gene TRBJ1-2; no reliable D call. Germline assignment: CDR1 SEHNR and CDR2 FQNEAQ (reference sequence). Trimming left V 1 base short and J 3 bases short, with 9 bases between. This CDR3 has 14 amino acids. CDR3 DNA sequence: TGTGCCAGCAGCTTAGAGATAGGGCACTATGGCTACACCTTC. Protein product: CASSLEIGHYGYTF.

As regards this clone: Compared with germline, one end of the junction differs, possibly owing to a read error. This chain joins TRBV25-1 and TRBJ1-2; tentative D call: TRBD1 (5 bases). Germline V gene data show CDR1 as MGHDK and CDR2 as SYGVNS. The CDR3 spans 11 residues. The DNA of the CDR3 is TGCGACCTCAGGGAGACGGGAGGCTACACCTTC. Translation: CDLRETGGYTF.

This clone was detected only once. This rearrangement joins TRBV9 to TRBJ2-3, with a possible D match to TRBD2 (5 bases). Trimming stripped 0 bases from V and 6 bases from J, with 14 bases between. Germline assignment: CDR1 SGDLS and CDR2 YYNGEE. The CDR3 has 15 amino acids. CDR3 protein: CASSVELASRDTQYF. The CDR3 DNA reads as TGTGCCAGCAGCGTAGAGCTAGCCTCTCGGGATACGCAGTATTTT.

V and J are TRBV5-5 and TRBJ2-6; 7 bases are shared with TRBD1. This CDR3 has 16 residues. Germline V lookup: CDR1 SGHKS, CDR2 YYEKEE (reference sequence). V was clipped by 5 bases and J by 2 bases; unmatched bases: 7. The CDR3 protein is CASSRQGAAGANVLTF. For the CDR3, the DNA is TGTGCCAGCAGTAGACAGGGAGCGGCTGGGGCCAACGTCCTGACTTTC.

The gene calls are TRBV28 and TRBJ2-4; D is uncertain. The ends were cut back, 6 bases at V and 7 bases at J, with 16 bases in the middle. Germline V CDR1 and CDR2: MDHEN, SYDVKM. This CDR3 region has 14 residues. This chain's CDR3 is CASSSGGEGNIQYF. The CDR3 nucleotides read TGTGCCAGCAGCTCCGGTGGGGAAGGGAACATTCAGTACTTC.

This chain connects TRBV7-6 to TRBJ2-3; 11 bases fit TRBD2. The CDR3 has 17 amino acids. Per germline, CDR1 SGHVS and CDR2 FNYEAQ. V lost 1 base and J lost 4; bases outside the gene matches: 7. DNA of the CDR3: TGTGCCAGCAGCTTAGGGGTACTAGCGGGAGCTTCAGATACGCAGTATTTT. Translating gives CASSLGVLAGASDTQYF.

The chain recombines TRBV20-1 with TRBJ1-1, with D uncertain. CDR3 length equals 11 residues. CDR1 is DFQATT, CDR2 SNEGSKA, per germline (reference sequence). The V and J ends lost 7 bases and 0 bases respectively, with 6 bases between them. The CDR3 loop reads CSEVMNTEAFF. The CDR3 DNA is TGCAGTGAAGTTATGAACACTGAAGCTTTCTTT.

The chain carries TRBV5-4 and TRBJ1-1; 10 nucleotides align to TRBD1. The CDR3 has 15 amino acids. Germline V CDR1 and CDR2: SGHNT, YYREEE (reference sequence). V lost 4 bases and J lost 3; bases outside the gene matches: 6. CDR3 region: CASSNRDRGYTEAFF. DNA of the CDR3: TGTGCCAGCAGCAACCGGGACAGGGGTTACACTGAAGCTTTCTTT.

The rearrangement links TRBV7-8 to TRBJ1-1; no reliable D call. The V and J ends lost 6 bases and 6 bases respectively, with 17 bases between them. The CDR3 extends over 14 amino acids. Germline V lookup: CDR1 SGHVS, CDR2 FQNEAQ. The CDR3 DNA is TGTGCCAGCAGTTACAACGTTAGGGAAGCTGAAGCTTTCTTT. This gives the protein CASSYNVREAEAFF. The full variable domain, in which reference TRBV7-8 and TRBJ1-1 provide the parts outside the CDR3, is GAGVSQSPRYKVAKRGQDVALRCDPISGHVSLFWYQQALGQGPEFLTYFQNEAQLDKSGLPSDRFFAERPEGSVSTLKIQRTQQEDSAVYLCASSYNVREAEAFFGQGTRLTVV.

The chain is built from TRBV7-2 and TRBJ2-7; D may be TRBD1 (6 bases). This CDR3 has 16 residues. Trimming cost V 5 bases and J 2 bases, with 19 bases left between them. Germline CDR1 reads SGHTA; CDR2 reads FQGNSA. CDR3: CASSPTDGTNTYEQYF. DNA for the CDR3: TGTGCCAGCAGCCCCACAGATGGGACAAATACCTACGAGCAGTACTTC.

Worth noting for this clone: Other nucleotide sequences in the sample specify the same CDR3. The CDR3 DNA reads as TGCAGTGCAAGACGTACCGGGGAGCTGTTTTTT. Amino acids: CSARRTGELFF. J is TRBJ2-2 and V is TRBV20-1; D not certain. Trimming removed 6 bases from V and 5 bases from J, with 7 bases in between. The CDR3 has 11 residues. Germline V CDR1 and CDR2: DFQATT, SNEGSKA (reference sequence).

This chain uses TRBV7-2 with TRBJ2-5; 11 bases map to TRBD1. Germline V CDR1 and CDR2: SGHTA, FQGNSA. V shed 5 bases and J 5 bases; nucleotides not matched to a gene: 10. The CDR3 is made up of 16 amino acids. CDR3 sequence reads: CASSPDRGRRSETQYF. Written as DNA, the CDR3 is TGTGCCAGCAGCCCGGACAGGGGGCGAAGATCGGAGACCCAGTACTTC.